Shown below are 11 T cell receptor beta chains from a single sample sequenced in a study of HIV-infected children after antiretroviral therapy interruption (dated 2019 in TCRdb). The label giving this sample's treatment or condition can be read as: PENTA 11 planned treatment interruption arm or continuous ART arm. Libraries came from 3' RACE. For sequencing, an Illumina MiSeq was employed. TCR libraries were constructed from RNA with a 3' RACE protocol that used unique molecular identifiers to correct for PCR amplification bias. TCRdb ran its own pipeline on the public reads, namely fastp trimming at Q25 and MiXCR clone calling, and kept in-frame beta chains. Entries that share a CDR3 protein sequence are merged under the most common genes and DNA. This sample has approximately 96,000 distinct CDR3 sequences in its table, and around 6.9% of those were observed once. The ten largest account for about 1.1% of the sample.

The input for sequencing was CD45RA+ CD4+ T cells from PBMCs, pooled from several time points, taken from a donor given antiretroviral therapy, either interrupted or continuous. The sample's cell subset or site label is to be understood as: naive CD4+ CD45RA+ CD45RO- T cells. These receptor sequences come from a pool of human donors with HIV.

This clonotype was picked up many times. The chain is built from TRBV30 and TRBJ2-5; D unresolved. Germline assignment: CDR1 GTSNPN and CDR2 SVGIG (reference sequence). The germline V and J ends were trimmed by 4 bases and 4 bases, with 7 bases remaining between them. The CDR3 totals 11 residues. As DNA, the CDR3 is TGTGCCTGGAAACTGGGAGAGACCCAGTACTTC. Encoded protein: CAWKLGETQYF.

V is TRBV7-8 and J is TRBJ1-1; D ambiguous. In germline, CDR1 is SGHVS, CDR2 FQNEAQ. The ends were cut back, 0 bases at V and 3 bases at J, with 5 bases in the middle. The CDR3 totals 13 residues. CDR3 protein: CASSLAAYTEAFF. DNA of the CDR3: TGTGCCAGCAGCTTAGCAGCCTACACTGAAGCTTTCTTT.

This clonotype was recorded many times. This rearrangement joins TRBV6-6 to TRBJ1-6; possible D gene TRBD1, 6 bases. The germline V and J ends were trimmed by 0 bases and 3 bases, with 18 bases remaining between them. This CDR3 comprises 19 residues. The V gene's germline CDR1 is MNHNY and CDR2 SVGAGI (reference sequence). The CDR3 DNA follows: TGTGCCAGCAGTTACTCGAATTTAAAGGGGGGTATCTATAATTCACCCCTCCACTTT. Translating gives CASSYSNLKGGIYNSPLHF.

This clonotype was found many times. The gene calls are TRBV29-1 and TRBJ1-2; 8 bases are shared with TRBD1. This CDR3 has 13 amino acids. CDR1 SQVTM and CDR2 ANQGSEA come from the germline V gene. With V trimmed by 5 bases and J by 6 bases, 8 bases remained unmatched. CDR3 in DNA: TGCAGCGTTAGCGGGACAGGCGTCGATGGCTACACCTTC. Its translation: CSVSGTGVDGYTF.

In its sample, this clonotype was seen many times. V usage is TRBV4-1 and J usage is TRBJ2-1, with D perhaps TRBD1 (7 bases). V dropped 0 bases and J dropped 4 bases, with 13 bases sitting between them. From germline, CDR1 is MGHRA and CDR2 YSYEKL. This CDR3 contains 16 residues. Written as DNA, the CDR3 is TGCGCCAGCAGCCAAGATCCAGGGGGGACTTACAATGAGCAGTTCTTC. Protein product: CASSQDPGGTYNEQFF.

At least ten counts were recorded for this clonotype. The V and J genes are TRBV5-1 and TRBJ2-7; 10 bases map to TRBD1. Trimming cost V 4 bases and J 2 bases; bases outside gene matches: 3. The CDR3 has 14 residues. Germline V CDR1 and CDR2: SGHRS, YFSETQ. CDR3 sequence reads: CASSPGTGAYEQYF. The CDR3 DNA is TGCGCCAGCAGCCCCGGGACAGGGGCCTACGAGCAGTACTTC.

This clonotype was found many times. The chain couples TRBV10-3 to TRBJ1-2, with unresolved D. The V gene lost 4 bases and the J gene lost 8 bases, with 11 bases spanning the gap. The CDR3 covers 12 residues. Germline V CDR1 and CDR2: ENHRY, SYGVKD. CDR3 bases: TGTGCCATCAGTGGGGGTCGGGAGGGCTACACCTTC. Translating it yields CAISGGREGYTF.

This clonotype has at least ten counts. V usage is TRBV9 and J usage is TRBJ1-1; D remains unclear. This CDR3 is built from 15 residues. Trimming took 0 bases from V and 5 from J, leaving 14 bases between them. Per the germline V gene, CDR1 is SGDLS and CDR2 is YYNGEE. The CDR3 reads CASSVAPSSNTEAFF. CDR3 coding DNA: TGTGCCAGCAGCGTAGCCCCCTCTTCGAATACTGAAGCTTTCTTT.

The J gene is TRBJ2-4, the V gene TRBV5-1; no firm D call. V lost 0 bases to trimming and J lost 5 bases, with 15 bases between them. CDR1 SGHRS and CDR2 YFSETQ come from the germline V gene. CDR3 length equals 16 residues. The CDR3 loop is CASSLAGQPLENIQYF. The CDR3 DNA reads TGCGCCAGCAGCTTGGCCGGTCAACCTTTGGAAAACATTCAGTACTTC.

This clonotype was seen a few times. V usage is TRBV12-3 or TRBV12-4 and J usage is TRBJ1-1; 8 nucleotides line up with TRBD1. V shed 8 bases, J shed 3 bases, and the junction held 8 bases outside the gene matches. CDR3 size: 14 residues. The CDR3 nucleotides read TGTGCCAGCCGGTACAGGGGGGGATACACTGAAGCTTTCTTT. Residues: CASRYRGGYTEAFF.

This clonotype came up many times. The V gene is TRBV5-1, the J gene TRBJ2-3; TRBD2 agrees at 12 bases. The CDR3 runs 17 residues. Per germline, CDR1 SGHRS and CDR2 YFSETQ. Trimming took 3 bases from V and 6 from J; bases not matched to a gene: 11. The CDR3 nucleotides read TGCGCCAGCAGCTACGGACTAGCGGGGCCCGGAGGGGATACGCAGTATTTT. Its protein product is CASSYGLAGPGGDTQYF.